Shown below are 19 T cell receptor beta chains from a single sample sequenced in a study of cytomegalovirus exposure and HLA in healthy donors. The PCR was carried out with 60 Vbeta primers and 13 Jbeta primers. Measured with immunoSEQ multiplex PCR; TCRdb has only the in-frame clones, and not every one. The data contain 150,000 to 200,000 clones, roughly three quarters of them singletons. Sequencing used PBMCs. The source is a woman aged 25 to 39 in good health and CMV-seropositive.

The rearrangement joins TRBV9 to TRBJ2-4; 7 nucleotides line up with TRBD1. The germline CDR1 and CDR2 sequences are SGDLS and YYNGEE. The CDR3 length is 15 residues. V dropped 4 bases and J dropped 7; count of bases not matched to a gene: 11. The CDR3 here is CASSPAEGARNIQYF. In DNA, the CDR3 is TGTGCCAGCAGCCCCGCCGAGGGGGCGCGCAACATTCAGTACTTC.

This rearrangement joins TRBV5-1 to TRBJ2-3, with 8 bases fitting TRBD2. Germline loops: CDR1 SGHRS, CDR2 YFSETQ. V lost 0 bases, J lost 0 bases, and 6 bases stayed unmatched. This CDR3 is built from 17 residues. CDR3 DNA: TGCGCCAGCAGCTTGGAGTCGGCGGGGGGCAGCACAGATACGCAGTATTTT. Its protein is CASSLESAGGSTDTQYF. Full variable domain (outside the CDR3, taken from reference TRBV5-1 and TRBJ2-3): KAGVTQTPRYLIKTRGQQVTLSCSPISGHRSVSWYQQTPGQGLQFLFEYFSETQRNKGNFPGRFSGRQFSNSRSEMNVSTLELGDSALYLCASSLESAGGSTDTQYFGPGTRLTVL.

The chain couples TRBV6-5 to TRBJ2-7, with TRBD1 matching 7 bases. The CDR3 loop spans 15 amino acids. V lost 6 bases and J lost 3; bases outside the gene matches: 11. The germline gives CDR1 MNHEY, CDR2 SVGAGI. Here the CDR3 reads CASRPDGTVVYEQYF. As DNA, the CDR3 is TGTGCCAGCAGACCCGACGGGACAGTGGTCTACGAGCAGTACTTC.

The chain links TRBV7-3 to TRBJ1-1; the D gene is possibly TRBD1 (5 bases). V lost 6 bases, J lost 1 base, and 9 bases lay in between. CDR3 length equals 13 residues. CDR1 is SGHTA, CDR2 FQGTGA, per germline. The CDR3 spells CASSRTPNTEAFF. The CDR3, as DNA: TGTGCCAGCAGTCGGACACCGAACACTGAAGCTTTCTTT. The variable domain in full, completed from reference TRBV7-3 and TRBJ1-1, reads GAGVSQTPSNKVTEKGKYVELRCDPISGHTALYWYRQSLGQGPEFLIYFQGTGAADDSGLPNDRFFAVRPEGSVSTLKIQRTERGDSAVYLCASSRTPNTEAFFGQGTRLTVV.

This clone appeared once. This chain uses TRBV18 with TRBJ1-1, with 7 positions matching TRBD1. V lost 3 bases, J lost 7 bases, and 5 bases stayed unmatched. The germline gives CDR1 KGHSH, CDR2 LQKENI. The CDR3 is 13 residues long. In nucleotides, the CDR3 is TGTGCCAGCTCACCGATCCAGGGGGATGAAGCTTTCTTT. Encoded protein: CASSPIQGDEAFF.

This chain uses TRBV29-1 with TRBJ2-5, with a possible D match to TRBD1 (5 bases). CDR3 size: 12 residues. Trimming cost V 4 bases and J 2 bases, with 8 bases left between them. The germline V gene encodes CDR1 SQVTM and CDR2 ANQGSEA. CDR3 bases: TGCAGCGTTGGGGGCAGGCAAGAGACCCAGTACTTC. Protein product: CSVGGRQETQYF. The full variable domain, its missing parts supplied by reference TRBV29-1 and TRBJ2-5, is SAVISQKPSRDICQRGTSLTIQCQVDSQVTMMFWYRQQPGQSLTLIATANQGSEATYESGFVIDKFPISRPNLTFSTLTVSNMSPEDSSIYLCSVGGRQETQYFGPGTRLLVL.

This CDR3 is CASSVPGTELFF. The CDR3, as DNA: TGTGCCAGCAGCGTACCGGGAACGGAGCTGTTTTTT. The chain joins TRBV9 to TRBJ2-2, with D tentatively TRBD2 (5 bases). V shed 1 base and J shed 10 bases, with 8 bases lying between them. Germline CDR1 reads SGDLS; CDR2 reads YYNGEE. The length of the CDR3 is 12 residues.

The genes are TRBV6-5 and TRBJ2-3, with a weak D call TRBD1 (5 bases). The ends were cut back, 6 bases at V and 2 bases at J, with 12 bases in the middle. Per germline, CDR1 MNHEY and CDR2 SVGAGI. This CDR3 contains 14 residues. The CDR3 spells CASSTLGATDTQYF. CDR3 coding DNA: TGTGCCAGCAGCACTCTTGGGGCCACAGATACGCAGTATTTT.

V usage is TRBV11-1 and J usage is TRBJ2-7; D unresolved. Germline V gene sequence: CDR1 SGHAT, CDR2 FQDESV (reference sequence). CDR3 length equals 13 residues. The germline V and J ends were trimmed by 4 bases and 6 bases, with 13 bases remaining between them. The CDR3 nucleotides read TGTGCCAGCAGCTCAGCCCCGTCAGGCGAGCAGTACTTC. Translation gives CASSSAPSGEQYF.

J is TRBJ2-2 and V is TRBV14; 11 bases fit TRBD2. The CDR3 loop spans 18 amino acids. CDR1 and CDR2 (germline): SGHDN, FVKESK. J was trimmed by 2 bases and V by 2 bases; bases with no gene match: 7. The CDR3 DNA follows: TGTGCCAGCAGCCAACCACTTGGGACTAGCGGCAACACCGGGGAGCTGTTTTTT. It specifies CASSQPLGTSGNTGELFF. The full variable domain, rest sourced from reference TRBV14 and TRBJ2-2, is EAGVTQFPSHSVIEKGQTVTLRCDPISGHDNLYWYRRVMGKEIKFLLHFVKESKQDESGMPNNRFLAERTGGTYSTLKVQPAELEDSGVYFCASSQPLGTSGNTGELFFGEGSRLTVL.

The chain uses TRBV4-2 and TRBJ2-5; 9 bases fit TRBD1. CDR1 and CDR2 (germline): LGHNA, YNFKEQ. The V gene end was trimmed by 6 bases and the J gene end by 3 bases; junction bases not matched to a gene: 11. The CDR3 spans 16 residues. CDR3 DNA: TGTGCCAGCAGTTTATTACAGGGGGCGTGGGAAGAGACCCAGTACTTC. Translating it yields CASSLLQGAWEETQYF.

The gene calls are TRBV1 and TRBJ2-7; the tabulated D call, TRBD2, remains unverified against the DNA. TRBV1 is labeled a pseudogene. This CDR3 spans 20 amino acids. The CDR3 spells CTSSQVYSGLAGSPCYEQYF. The DNA for the CDR3 is TGCACCAGCAGCCAAGTATACTCCGGACTAGCGGGCTCACCTTGCTACGAGCAGTACTTC.

In this sample, this clone is medium-sized. The chain is built from TRBV18 and TRBJ2-2; TRBD1 agrees at 8 bases. From germline, CDR1 is KGHSH and CDR2 LQKENI. There are 16 residues in the CDR3. Trimming at V came to 3 bases and at J to 0 bases, leaving 3 bases not matched to a gene. CDR3: CASSPGQDANTGELFF. The CDR3 DNA sequence: TGTGCCAGCTCACCGGGACAGGACGCGAACACCGGGGAGCTGTTTTTT.

The genes are TRBV13 and TRBJ2-2, with 11 nucleotides matching TRBD2. Trimming removed 5 bases from V and 1 base from J; junction bases left unmatched: 3. Germline V gene data show CDR1 as PRHDT and CDR2 as FYEKMQ (reference sequence). This CDR3 comprises 16 residues. The CDR3: CASSVGLAGNTGELFF. CDR3 DNA sequence: TGTGCCAGCAGCGTCGGACTAGCGGGGAACACCGGGGAGCTGTTTTTT.

V usage is TRBV6-5 and J usage is TRBJ2-2, with TRBD1 matching 9 bases. Germline V CDR1 and CDR2: MNHEY, SVGAGI. The CDR3 covers 13 residues. V shed 6 bases, J shed 12 bases, and the junction held 8 bases outside the gene matches. The CDR3 DNA follows: TGTGCCAGCAGCCTCCCATACAGGGGGCAGCTGTTTTTT. It is translated as CASSLPYRGQLFF.

This chain connects TRBV5-4 to TRBJ2-7; D remains unclear. The CDR3 is 14 amino acids. Trimming cost V 0 bases and J 6 bases, with 13 bases left between them. Germline loops: CDR1 SGHNT, CDR2 YYREEE (reference sequence). CDR3 loop: CASSLGHGSGEQYF. The CDR3 nucleotides read TGTGCCAGCAGCTTGGGTCACGGGTCCGGCGAGCAGTACTTC. The full variable domain, with the rest looked up from reference TRBV5-4 and TRBJ2-7, is ETGVTQSPTHLIKTRGQQVTLRCSSQSGHNTVSWYQQALGQGPQFIFQYYREEENGRGNFPPRFSGLQFPNYSSELNVNALELDDSALYLCASSLGHGSGEQYFGPGTRLTVT.

This chain uses TRBV15 with TRBJ2-3; D gene ambiguous. With 4 bases removed from V and 0 bases from J, the gap between germline ends came to 11 bases. Per germline, CDR1 LNHNV and CDR2 YYDKDF (reference sequence). The CDR3 has 15 residues. The CDR3 DNA sequence: TGTGCCACCAGCACCCAAAAGAGAAGCACAGATACGCAGTATTTT. As protein: CATSTQKRSTDTQYF.

This chain connects TRBV6-5 to TRBJ2-7; the match to TRBD1 covers 11 bases. The CDR3 has 14 residues. J was trimmed by 7 bases and V by 0 bases; bases with no gene match: 2. Per the germline V gene, CDR1 is MNHEY and CDR2 is SVGAGI. The CDR3 protein is CASSYSDRGREQYF. CDR3 DNA sequence: TGTGCCAGCAGTTACTCGGACAGGGGGCGGGAGCAGTACTTC.

The chain combines TRBV7-2 with TRBJ1-1; 7 nucleotides align to TRBD1. The CDR3 totals 16 residues. From germline, CDR1 is SGHTA and CDR2 FQGNSA. Trimming at V came to 3 bases and at J to 4 bases, leaving 11 bases not matched to a gene. This CDR3 is CASSFQGTAGRTEAFF. CDR3 nucleotides: TGTGCCAGCAGCTTCCAGGGGACAGCAGGACGCACTGAAGCTTTCTTT.